A selection of T cell receptor beta chains follows, all from one sample in a study of T-cell memory formation after mild COVID-19. Each CDR3 protein is one row after TCRdb ran MiXCR on the 5' RACE reads. In the table there are 30,000 to 45,000 distinct CDR3 sequences, over 9.5% of which are singletons. Sequences were obtained from PBMCs or a T cell subset sorted from them (not recorded which). Receptors were obtained from a man aged 18 to 30 who had mild COVID-19 (a few samples of this study predate the infection). Cell type and time point are not known. Both conserved end residues are part of each CDR3. The D gene is left open where the match is weak. Some rows mark clone size as missing; the rest say once, few, many or name a class of expanded clone.

cdr3_nt: TGTGCCAGCAGCTTATCCACAGGTATTTCCTACGAGCAGTACTTC
cdr3_aa: CASSLSTGISYEQYF
d_call: -
v_call: TRBV7-6
j_call: TRBJ2-7
clone_size: many

cdr3_nt: TGTGCCATCAGTGAAGGCGGGGGGGCCCGTGAGACCCAGTACTTC
cdr3_aa: CAISEGGGARETQYF
d_call: TRBD2
v_call: TRBV10-3
j_call: TRBJ2-5
clone_size: many

cdr3_nt: TGTGCCAGCAGCCAAGAGGGACTAGCGACAGATACGCAGTATTTT
cdr3_aa: CASSQEGLATDTQYF
d_call: TRBD2
v_call: TRBV4-2
j_call: TRBJ2-3
clone_size: many

cdr3_nt: TGTGCCAGCAGCCCCCGGGCCCTCACAGATACGCAGTATTTT
cdr3_aa: CASSPRALTDTQYF
d_call: -
v_call: TRBV7-9
j_call: TRBJ2-3
clone_size: many

cdr3_nt: TGTGCCAGCAGCCCTTGGACTAGCGGACCAGAGACCCAGTACTTC
cdr3_aa: CASSPWTSGPETQYF
d_call: TRBD2
v_call: TRBV6-2/TRBV6-3
j_call: TRBJ2-5
clone_size: few

cdr3_nt: TGTGCCAGCAGCTCAGAGGGGGGGTATGAGCAGTTCTTC
cdr3_aa: CASSSEGGYEQFF
d_call: -
v_call: TRBV9
j_call: TRBJ2-1
clone_size: many

cdr3_nt: TGCGCCAGCAGCTTGTATACTAGCGGGGGGGCAATTACGCAGTATTTT
cdr3_aa: CASSLYTSGGAITQYF
d_call: TRBD2
v_call: TRBV5-1
j_call: TRBJ2-3
clone_size: many

cdr3_nt: TGTGCCAGCAGCTTAGATCCTAGGTCCACCTACGAGCAGTACTTC
cdr3_aa: CASSLDPRSTYEQYF
d_call: -
v_call: TRBV7-6
j_call: TRBJ2-7
clone_size: -

cdr3_nt: TGCAGTGCTTGGATGGCGAACACTGAAGCTTTCTTT
cdr3_aa: CSAWMANTEAFF
d_call: -
v_call: TRBV20-1
j_call: TRBJ1-1
clone_size: many

cdr3_nt: TGTGCCAGCAGCGATCGGACTAGCGGGGGGGATGAGCAGTTCTTC
cdr3_aa: CASSDRTSGGDEQFF
d_call: TRBD2
v_call: TRBV7-3
j_call: TRBJ2-1
clone_size: many

cdr3_nt: TGCGCCAGCAGCCCAGACGGGTTCGTCGACACCATATATTTT
cdr3_aa: CASSPDGFVDTIYF
d_call: -
v_call: TRBV4-3
j_call: TRBJ1-3
clone_size: many

cdr3_nt: TGCGCCAGCAGTGAGAGGAACCAAGAGACCCAGTACTTC
cdr3_aa: CASSERNQETQYF
d_call: -
v_call: TRBV10-2
j_call: TRBJ2-5
clone_size: -

cdr3_nt: TGCAGTGCTACACCTTATAACAGGGGGAACACTGAAGCTTTCTTT
cdr3_aa: CSATPYNRGNTEAFF
d_call: TRBD1
v_call: TRBV20-1
j_call: TRBJ1-1
clone_size: many

cdr3_nt: TGCAGTGCTAGGTCAGGAGGGGGCTGGGAGACCCAGTACTTC
cdr3_aa: CSARSGGGWETQYF
d_call: -
v_call: TRBV20-1
j_call: TRBJ2-5
clone_size: many

cdr3_nt: TGTGCCAGCAGCCTCGTTGAGGGAGAGCAGTTCTTC
cdr3_aa: CASSLVEGEQFF
d_call: -
v_call: TRBV3-1
j_call: TRBJ2-1
clone_size: few

cdr3_nt: TGTGCCAGCAGCGTAAGCGGGGCAGGACCTAACTATGGCTACACCTTC
cdr3_aa: CASSVSGAGPNYGYTF
d_call: -
v_call: TRBV9
j_call: TRBJ1-2
clone_size: -

cdr3_nt: TGTGCCAGCAGCTTAGATAGAAACACCATATATTTT
cdr3_aa: CASSLDRNTIYF
d_call: -
v_call: TRBV7-2
j_call: TRBJ1-3
clone_size: many

cdr3_nt: TGTGCCAGTAGTCCCCCTGGGGACAGTTCTGAAGCTTTCTTT
cdr3_aa: CASSPPGDSSEAFF
d_call: TRBD1
v_call: TRBV19
j_call: TRBJ1-1
clone_size: few

cdr3_nt: TGTGCCAGCAGCTTAGCTCATACAGGGACCCAGTACTTC
cdr3_aa: CASSLAHTGTQYF
d_call: -
v_call: TRBV11-1
j_call: TRBJ2-5
clone_size: -